Listed below are T cell receptor beta chains from one sample, sequenced in a study of shared clonotypes between healthy human individuals. Using immunoSEQ multiplex PCR, the repertoire was profiled, and TCRdb retains in-frame clones only, with some absent. The data show some 2,100,000 clones, 90% to 97% seen once. The sequencing sample was made of naive CD4+ T cells sorted from blood. These TCRs come from a man aged 18 to 30 in good health. Each CDR3 is given with its conserved first and last residue. The D gene is left open where the match is weak. Part of the rows lack a size; the others show once, few, many or a class for expanded clones.

D gene: .; V gene: TRBV7-9; clone size: few; J gene: TRBJ1-2; CDR3 protein: CASSSGPYGYTF; CDR3 DNA: TGTGCCAGCAGCTCCGGGCCCTATGGCTACACCTTC
D gene: .; V gene: TRBV19; clone size: .; J gene: TRBJ2-7; CDR3 protein: CASSNGQKSYEQYF; CDR3 DNA: TGTGCCAGTAGTAATGGACAGAAATCCTACGAGCAGTACTTC
D gene: .; V gene: TRBV30; clone size: .; J gene: TRBJ2-1; CDR3 protein: CAWSGLVRKNEQFF; CDR3 DNA: TGTGCCTGGAGTGGACTAGTCCGCAAGAATGAGCAGTTCTTC
D gene: .; V gene: TRBV5-6; clone size: .; J gene: TRBJ2-5; CDR3 protein: CASSLPGGVETQYF; CDR3 DNA: TGTGCCAGCAGCTTGCCAGGGGGGGTAGAGACCCAGTACTTC
D gene: .; V gene: TRBV7-9; clone size: few; J gene: TRBJ1-5; CDR3 protein: CASSHTGFFNQPQHF; CDR3 DNA: TGTGCCAGCAGCCATACAGGGTTCTTCAATCAGCCCCAGCATTTT
D gene: TRBD2; V gene: TRBV25-1; clone size: .; J gene: TRBJ2-5; CDR3 protein: CASIRTSGTQETQYF; CDR3 DNA: TGTGCCAGCATTCGGACTAGCGGGACCCAAGAGACCCAGTACTTC
D gene: .; V gene: TRBV6-6; clone size: .; J gene: TRBJ2-3; CDR3 protein: CASSRVSTDTQYF; CDR3 DNA: TGTGCCAGCAGCAGAGTGAGCACAGATACGCAGTATTTT
D gene: .; V gene: TRBV5-8; clone size: .; J gene: TRBJ2-1; CDR3 protein: CASSLRGAGNEQFF; CDR3 DNA: TGTGCCAGCAGCTTGCGGGGGGCAGGCAATGAGCAGTTCTTC
D gene: .; V gene: TRBV28; clone size: once; J gene: TRBJ2-7; CDR3 protein: CATNYTPLGEQYF; CDR3 DNA: TGTGCCACTAACTATACGCCCCTGGGGGAGCAGTACTTC
D gene: .; V gene: TRBV6-5; clone size: .; J gene: TRBJ2-7; CDR3 protein: CASSPAEGGPYEQYF; CDR3 DNA: TGTGCCAGCAGCCCGGCAGAGGGGGGGCCCTACGAGCAGTACTTC